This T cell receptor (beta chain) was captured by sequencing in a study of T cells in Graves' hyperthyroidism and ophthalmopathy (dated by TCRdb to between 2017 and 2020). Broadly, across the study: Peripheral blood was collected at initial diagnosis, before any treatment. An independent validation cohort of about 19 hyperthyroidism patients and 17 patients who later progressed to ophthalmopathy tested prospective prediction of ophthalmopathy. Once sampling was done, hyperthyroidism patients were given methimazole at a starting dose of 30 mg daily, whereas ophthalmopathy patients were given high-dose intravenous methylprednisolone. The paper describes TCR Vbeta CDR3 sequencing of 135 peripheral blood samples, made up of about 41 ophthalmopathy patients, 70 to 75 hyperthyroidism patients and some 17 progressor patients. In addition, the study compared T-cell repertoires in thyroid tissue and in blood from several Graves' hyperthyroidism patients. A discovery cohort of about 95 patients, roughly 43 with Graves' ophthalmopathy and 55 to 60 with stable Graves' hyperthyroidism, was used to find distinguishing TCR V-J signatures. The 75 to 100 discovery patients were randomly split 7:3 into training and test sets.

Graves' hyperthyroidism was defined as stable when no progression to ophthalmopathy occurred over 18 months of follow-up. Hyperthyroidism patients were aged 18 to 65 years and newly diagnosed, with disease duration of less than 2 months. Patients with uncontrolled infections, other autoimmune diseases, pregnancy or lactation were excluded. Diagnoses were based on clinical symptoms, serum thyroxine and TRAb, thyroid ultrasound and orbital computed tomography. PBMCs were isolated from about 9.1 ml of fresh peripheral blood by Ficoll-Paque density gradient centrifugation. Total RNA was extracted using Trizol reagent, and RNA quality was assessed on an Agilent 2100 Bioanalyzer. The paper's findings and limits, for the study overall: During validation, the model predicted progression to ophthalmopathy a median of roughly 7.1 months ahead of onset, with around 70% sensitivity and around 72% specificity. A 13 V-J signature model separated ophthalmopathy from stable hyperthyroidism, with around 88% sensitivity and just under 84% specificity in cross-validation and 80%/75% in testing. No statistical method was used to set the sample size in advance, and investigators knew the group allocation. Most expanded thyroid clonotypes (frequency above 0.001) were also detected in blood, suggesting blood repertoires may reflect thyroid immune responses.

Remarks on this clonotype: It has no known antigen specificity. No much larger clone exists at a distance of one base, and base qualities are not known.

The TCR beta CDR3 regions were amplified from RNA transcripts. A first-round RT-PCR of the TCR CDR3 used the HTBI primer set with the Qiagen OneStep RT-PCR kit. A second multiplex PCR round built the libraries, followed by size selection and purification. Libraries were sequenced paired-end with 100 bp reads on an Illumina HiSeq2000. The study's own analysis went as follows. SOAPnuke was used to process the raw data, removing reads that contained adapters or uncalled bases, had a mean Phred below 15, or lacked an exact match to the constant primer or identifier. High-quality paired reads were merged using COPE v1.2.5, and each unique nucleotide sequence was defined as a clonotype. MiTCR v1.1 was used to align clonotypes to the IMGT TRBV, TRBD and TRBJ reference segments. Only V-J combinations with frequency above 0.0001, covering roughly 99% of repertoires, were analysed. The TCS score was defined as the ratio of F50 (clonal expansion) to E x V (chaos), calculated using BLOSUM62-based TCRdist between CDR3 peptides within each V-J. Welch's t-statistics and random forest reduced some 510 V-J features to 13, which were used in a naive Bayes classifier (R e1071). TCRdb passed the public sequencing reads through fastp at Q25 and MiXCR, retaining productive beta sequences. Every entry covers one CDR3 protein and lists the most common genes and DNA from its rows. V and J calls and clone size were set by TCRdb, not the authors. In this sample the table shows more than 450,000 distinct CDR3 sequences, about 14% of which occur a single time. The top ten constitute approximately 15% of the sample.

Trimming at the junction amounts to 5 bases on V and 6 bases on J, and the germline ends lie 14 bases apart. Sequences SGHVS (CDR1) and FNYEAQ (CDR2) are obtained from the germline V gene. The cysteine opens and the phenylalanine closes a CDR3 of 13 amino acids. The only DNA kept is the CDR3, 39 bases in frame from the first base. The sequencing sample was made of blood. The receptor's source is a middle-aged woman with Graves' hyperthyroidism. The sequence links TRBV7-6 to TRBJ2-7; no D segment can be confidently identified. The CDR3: CASSPGRDREQYF. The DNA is TGTGCCAGCAGCCCAGGCCGCGATCGCGAGCAGTACTTC. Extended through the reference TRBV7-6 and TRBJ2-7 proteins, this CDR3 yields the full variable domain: GAGVSQSPRYKVTKRGQDVALRCDPISGHVSLYWYRQALGQGPEFLTYFNYEAQQDKSGLPNDRFSAERPEGSISTLTIQRTEQRDSAMYRCASSPGRDREQYFGPGTRLTVT.